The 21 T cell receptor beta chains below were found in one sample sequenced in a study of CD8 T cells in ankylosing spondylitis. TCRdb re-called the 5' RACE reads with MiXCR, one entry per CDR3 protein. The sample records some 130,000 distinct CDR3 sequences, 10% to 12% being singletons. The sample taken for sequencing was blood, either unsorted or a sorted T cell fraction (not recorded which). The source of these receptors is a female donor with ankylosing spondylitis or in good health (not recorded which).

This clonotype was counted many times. CDR3 in DNA: TGCAGTGCTAGCATAGCCGGGACTAGCGGGACGGAGACCCAGTACTTC. It is translated as CSASIAGTSGTETQYF. The V and J genes are TRBV20-1 and TRBJ2-5, with 13 positions matching TRBD2. The CDR3 is made up of 16 amino acids. The germline V gene encodes CDR1 DFQATT and CDR2 SNEGSKA (reference sequence). V shed 3 bases and J 5 bases; nucleotides not matched to a gene: 9.

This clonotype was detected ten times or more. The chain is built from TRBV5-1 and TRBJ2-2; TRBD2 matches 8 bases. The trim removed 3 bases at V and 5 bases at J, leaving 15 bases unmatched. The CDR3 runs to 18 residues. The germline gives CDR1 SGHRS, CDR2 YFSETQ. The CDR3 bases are TGCGCCAGCAGCTGGGCTGACGACGGGGGGGCCAGGACCGGGGAGCTGTTTTTT. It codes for CASSWADDGGARTGELFF.

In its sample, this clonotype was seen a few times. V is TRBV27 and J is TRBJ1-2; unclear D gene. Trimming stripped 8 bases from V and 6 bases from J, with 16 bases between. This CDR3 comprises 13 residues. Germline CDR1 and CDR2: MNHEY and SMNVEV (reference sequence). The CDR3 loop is CASLGGGYDGYTF. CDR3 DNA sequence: TGTGCCAGCCTCGGTGGAGGGTACGATGGCTACACCTTC.

DNA of the CDR3: TGTGCCAGCAGCTTTGAGAGGTTAGATACGCAGTATTTT. It yields the protein CASSFERLDTQYF. The chain is built from TRBV7-3 and TRBJ2-3; D not resolved. Between the trimmed V and J ends, which lost 3 bases and 5 bases, there was a span of 9 bases. This CDR3 has 13 amino acids. Germline values: CDR1 SGHTA, CDR2 FQGTGA.

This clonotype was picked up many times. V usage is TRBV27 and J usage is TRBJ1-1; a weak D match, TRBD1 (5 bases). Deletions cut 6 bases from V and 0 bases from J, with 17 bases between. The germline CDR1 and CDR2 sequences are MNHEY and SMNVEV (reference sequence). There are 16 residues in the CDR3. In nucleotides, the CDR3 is TGTGCCAGCAGCCAAACCACGACAGATATGAACACTGAAGCTTTCTTT. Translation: CASSQTTTDMNTEAFF.

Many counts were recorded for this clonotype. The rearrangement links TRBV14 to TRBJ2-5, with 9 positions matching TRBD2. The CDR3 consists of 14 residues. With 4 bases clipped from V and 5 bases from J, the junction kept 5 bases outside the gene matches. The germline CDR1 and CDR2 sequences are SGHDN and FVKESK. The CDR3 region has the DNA TGTGCCAGCAGCCCGTTAGCGGGAGTGGAGACCCAGTACTTC. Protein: CASSPLAGVETQYF.

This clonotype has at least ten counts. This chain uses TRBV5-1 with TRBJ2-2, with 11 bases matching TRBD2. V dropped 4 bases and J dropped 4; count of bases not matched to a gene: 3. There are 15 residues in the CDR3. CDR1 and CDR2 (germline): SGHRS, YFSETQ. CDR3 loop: CASSPGTSGTGELFF. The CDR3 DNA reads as TGCGCCAGCAGCCCGGGGACTAGCGGCACCGGGGAGCTGTTTTTT.

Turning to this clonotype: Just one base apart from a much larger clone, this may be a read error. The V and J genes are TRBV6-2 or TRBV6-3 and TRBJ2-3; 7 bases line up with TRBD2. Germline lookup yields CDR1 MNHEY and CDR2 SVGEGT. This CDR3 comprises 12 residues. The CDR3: CASSSGGDTKYF. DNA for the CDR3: TGTGCCAGCAGTTCGGGGGGAGATACGAAGTATTTT.

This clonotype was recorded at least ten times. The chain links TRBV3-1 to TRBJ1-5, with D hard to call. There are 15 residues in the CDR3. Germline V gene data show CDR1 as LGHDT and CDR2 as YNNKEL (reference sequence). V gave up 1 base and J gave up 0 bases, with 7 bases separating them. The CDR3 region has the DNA TGTGCCAGCAGCCAAGGCGGAAATAGCAATCAGCCCCAGCATTTT. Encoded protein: CASSQGGNSNQPQHF.

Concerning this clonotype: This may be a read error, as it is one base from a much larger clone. The CDR3 coding sequence is TGCAGCGTTGACCCGGGGTATGAGCAGTTCTTC. Protein sequence: CSVDPGYEQFF. J is TRBJ2-1 and V is TRBV29-1; possible D gene TRBD2, 5 bases. CDR3 length: 11 residues. In germline, CDR1 is SQVTM, CDR2 ANQGSEA. Trimming took 3 bases from V and 8 from J, leaving 8 bases between them.

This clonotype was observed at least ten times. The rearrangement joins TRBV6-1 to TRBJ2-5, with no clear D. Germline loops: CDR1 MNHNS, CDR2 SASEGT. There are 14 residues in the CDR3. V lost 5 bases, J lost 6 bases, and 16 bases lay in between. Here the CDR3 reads CASSSRAMLKTQYF. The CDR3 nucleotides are TGTGCCAGCAGTAGTCGGGCTATGTTAAAGACCCAGTACTTC.

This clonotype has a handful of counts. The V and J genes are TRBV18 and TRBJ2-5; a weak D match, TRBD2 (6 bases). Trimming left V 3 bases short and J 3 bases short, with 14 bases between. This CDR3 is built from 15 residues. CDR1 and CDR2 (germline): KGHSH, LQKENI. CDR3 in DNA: TGTGCCAGCTCACCGCCGGGACTGTCGAAAGAGACCCAGTACTTC. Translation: CASSPPGLSKETQYF.

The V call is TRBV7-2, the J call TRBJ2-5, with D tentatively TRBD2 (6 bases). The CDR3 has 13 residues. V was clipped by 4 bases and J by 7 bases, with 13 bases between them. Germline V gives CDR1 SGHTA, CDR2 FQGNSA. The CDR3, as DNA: TGTGCCAGCAGCTCCGGCCCGGAGGGGACCCAGTACTTC. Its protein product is CASSSGPEGTQYF.

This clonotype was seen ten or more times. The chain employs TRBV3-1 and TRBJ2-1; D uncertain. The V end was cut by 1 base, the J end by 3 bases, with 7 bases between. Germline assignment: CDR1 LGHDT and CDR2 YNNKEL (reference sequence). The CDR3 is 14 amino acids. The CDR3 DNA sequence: TGTGCCAGCAGCCAAGTCTCTGACTACAATGAGCAGTTCTTC. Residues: CASSQVSDYNEQFF.

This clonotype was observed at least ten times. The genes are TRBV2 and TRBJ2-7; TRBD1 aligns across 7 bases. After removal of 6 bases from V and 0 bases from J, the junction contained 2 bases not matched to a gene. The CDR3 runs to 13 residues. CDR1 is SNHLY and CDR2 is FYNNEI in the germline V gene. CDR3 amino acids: CASRWDSSYEQYF. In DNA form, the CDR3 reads TGTGCCAGCAGGTGGGACAGCTCCTACGAGCAGTACTTC.

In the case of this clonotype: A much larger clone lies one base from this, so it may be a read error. DNA of the CDR3: TGTGCCAGCAGCCGACAAGACAGGGGCGCCGGGGATGAGCAGATCTTC. Its translation is CASSRQDRGAGDEQIF. The chain couples TRBV7-6 to TRBJ2-1; TRBD1 matches at 8 bases. CDR3 length: 16 residues. The germline CDR1 and CDR2 sequences are SGHVS and FNYEAQ. The entire variable domain, with the rest obtained from reference TRBV7-6 and TRBJ2-1, is as follows: GAGVSQSPRYKVTKRGQDVALRCDPISGHVSLYWYRQALGQGPEFLTYFNYEAQQDKSGLPNDRFSAERPEGSISTLTIQRTEQRDSAMYRCASSRQDRGAGDEQIFGPGTRLTVL.

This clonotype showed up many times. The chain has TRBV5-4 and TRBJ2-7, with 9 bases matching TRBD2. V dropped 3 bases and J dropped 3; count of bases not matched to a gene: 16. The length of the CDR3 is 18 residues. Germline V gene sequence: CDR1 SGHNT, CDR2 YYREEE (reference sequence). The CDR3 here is CASSSPGLALCLFYEQYF. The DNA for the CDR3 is TGTGCCAGCAGCTCCCCGGGACTAGCCCTGTGTTTATTCTACGAGCAGTACTTC.

The CDR3 coding sequence is TGTGCCAGCAATAATCCCAGGACCGGGGAGCTGTTTTTT. Its protein is CASNNPRTGELFF. The V gene is TRBV7-8, the J gene TRBJ2-2, with no clear D. Germline V gene data show CDR1 as SGHVS and CDR2 as FQNEAQ. The V and J ends lost 7 bases and 5 bases respectively, with 11 bases between them. This CDR3 comprises 13 residues. The complete variable domain, with remaining parts taken from reference TRBV7-8 and TRBJ2-2, reads GAGVSQSPRYKVAKRGQDVALRCDPISGHVSLFWYQQALGQGPEFLTYFQNEAQLDKSGLPSDRFFAERPEGSVSTLKIQRTQQEDSAVYLCASNNPRTGELFFGEGSRLTVL.

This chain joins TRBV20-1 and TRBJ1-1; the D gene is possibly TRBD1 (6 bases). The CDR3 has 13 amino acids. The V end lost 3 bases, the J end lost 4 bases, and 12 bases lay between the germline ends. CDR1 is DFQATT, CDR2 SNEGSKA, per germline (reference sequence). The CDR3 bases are TGCAGTGCTAGTGGGGGGCAGGGCACTGAAGCTTTCTTT. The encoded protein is CSASGGQGTEAFF.

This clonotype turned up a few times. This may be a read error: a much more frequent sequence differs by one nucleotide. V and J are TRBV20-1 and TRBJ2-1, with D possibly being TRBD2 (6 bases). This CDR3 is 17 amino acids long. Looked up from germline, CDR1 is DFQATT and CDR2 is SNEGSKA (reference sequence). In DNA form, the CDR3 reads TGCTGTGCTAGAGATGGGGGGTGGGCGCTGCTTTACAATGAGCAGTTCTTC. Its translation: CCARDGGWALLYNEQFF.

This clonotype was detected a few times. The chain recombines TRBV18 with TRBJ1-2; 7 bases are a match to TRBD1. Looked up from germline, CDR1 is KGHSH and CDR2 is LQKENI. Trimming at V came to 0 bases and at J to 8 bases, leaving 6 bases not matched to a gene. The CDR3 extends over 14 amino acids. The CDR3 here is CASSPPGTAGGYTF. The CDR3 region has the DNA TGTGCCAGCTCACCACCCGGGACAGCGGGAGGCTACACCTTC.